This TCR beta chain was obtained from a study of T cell responses to AZD1222 COVID-19 vaccine. Study results and limitations: Nearly half of unique spike-specific TCRs reportedly avoided B.1.351 and B.1.1.7 mutated regions. Vaccine-associated CD4 TCRs ranged over spike, dominating at 160-218 and 743-854. White British donors predominated, females outnumbered males, and clonal diversity was possibly underestimated. Compared with day 0, the breadth and depth of the Spike-specific TCR repertoire rose significantly after two doses of AZD1222.

CDR3 size: 14 residues. The V gene lost 8 bases and the J gene lost 4 bases, with 12 bases spanning the gap. CDR1 SGHDN and CDR2 FVKESK come from the germline V gene. Assay used: immunoSEQ multiplex PCR; TCRdb lists only in-frame clones, some missing. Of 57,000 or so clones in the sample, around 81% were seen once. With respect to this clone: No antigen is known for it.

Sequenced here: peripheral blood, sampled 28 days after the second AZD1222 dose. This receptor was obtained from an adult who received the AZD1222 COVID-19 vaccine. The chain recombines TRBV14 with TRBJ2-6; maybe TRBD1 (6 bases). The CDR3 DNA follows: TGTGCCAGCTCTACAGGGTTCGGGGCCAACGTCCTGACTTTC. Translation gives CASSTGFGANVLTF.